The rows below give T cell receptor beta chains drawn from one sample of a study of cytomegalovirus exposure and HLA in healthy donors. Sequenced by immunoSEQ multiplex PCR; TCRdb stores in-frame clones only, minus some. The sample has approximately 120,000 clones, roughly 95% seen once; the top ten hold 1.5% to 2%. Material for sequencing was PBMCs. Source of these receptors: a man between 18 and 35 years old in good health and CMV-seronegative. Both conserved end residues are part of each CDR3. The D gene is left open where the match is weak. Size values are once, few and many counts, or a class for expanded clones, and some rows have none.

j_gene	d_gene	v_gene	abundance	CDR3aa	CDR3nt
TRBJ2-1	-	TRBV10-1	once	CASSDRSEQFF	TGCGCCAGCAGTGATAGGAGTGAGCAGTTCTTC
TRBJ2-1	TRBD1	TRBV13	-	CASSLGTGNEQFF	TGTGCCAGCAGCTTAGGGACAGGGAATGAGCAGTTCTTC
TRBJ2-3	TRBD2	TRBV7-2	once	CASNLGGSRTDTQYF	TGTGCCAGCAACCTAGGCGGGAGTCGTACAGATACGCAGTATTTT
TRBJ2-1	-	TRBV9	-	CASSVATLGGGGGHEQFF	TGTGCCAGCAGCGTAGCTACCCTCGGCGGAGGAGGAGGTCATGAGCAGTTCTTC
TRBJ1-1	-	TRBV10-1	few	CASSDGGADTEAFF	TGCGCCAGCAGTGATGGGGGGGCGGACACTGAAGCTTTCTTT
TRBJ2-7	-	TRBV16	-	CASSVNSYEQYF	TGTGCCAGCAGCGTTAACTCCTACGAGCAGTACTTC
TRBJ2-2	TRBD2	TRBV7-2	once	CASSPSLAGVNGELFF	TGTGCCAGCAGCCCAAGTCTAGCGGGAGTTAACGGGGAGCTGTTTTTT
TRBJ1-2	-	TRBV6-6	-	CASSDWTAWGF	TGTGCCAGCAGTGATTGGACAGCGTGGGGCTTC
TRBJ1-2	-	TRBV7-2	-	CASSPSLGQPNYGYTF	TGTGCCAGCAGCCCATCATTGGGGCAGCCGAACTATGGCTACACCTTC
TRBJ2-7	TRBD2	TRBV7-2	-	CASSLYGAGASYEQYF	TGTGCCAGCAGCTTGTACGGGGCGGGAGCCTCCTACGAGCAGTACTTC
TRBJ1-5	-	TRBV4-3	-	CASSPGLDQPQHF	TGCGCCAGCAGCCCTGGACTTGATCAGCCCCAGCATTTT
TRBJ1-1	TRBD1	TRBV4-2	-	CASSRRTAGGGTEAFF	TGTGCCAGCAGCCGAAGGACGGCAGGGGGAGGCACTGAAGCTTTCTTT
TRBJ2-1	-	TRBV21-1	-	CASSLSGIFYNEQFF	TGTGCCAGCAGCCTAAGCGGGATCTTTTACAATGAGCAGTTCTTC
TRBJ1-2	TRBD1	TRBV4-3	-	CASSQDNRGYGYTF	TGCGCCAGCAGCCAAGATAACAGGGGCTATGGCTACACCTTC
TRBJ2-1	TRBD2	TRBV7-9	-	CASSLDLIAGGRAYNEQFF	TGTGCCAGCAGCTTAGATCTGATAGCGGGAGGGAGGGCCTACAATGAGCAGTTCTTC
TRBJ2-1	TRBD2	TRBV5-1	once	CASSLRGDGEQFF	TGCGCCAGCAGCTTGCGGGGGGATGGAGAGCAGTTCTTC
TRBJ2-7	-	TRBV27	-	CASSSPGRSPYEQYF	TGTGCCAGCAGTTCTCCTGGCAGGTCCCCCTACGAGCAGTACTTC
TRBJ1-1	-	TRBV5-1	-	CASSPPRGNTEAFF	TGCGCCAGCAGCCCCCCAAGGGGGAACACTGAAGCTTTCTTT
TRBJ1-1	-	TRBV29-1	once	CSVEDESGAEAFF	TGCAGCGTTGAAGATGAATCGGGGGCTGAAGCTTTCTTT
TRBJ1-1	-	TRBV11-2	-	CASSSRNTEAFF	TGTGCCAGCAGCAGTAGGAACACTGAAGCTTTCTTT
TRBJ1-3	-	TRBV19	-	CASSPVWSSGNTIYF	TGTGCCAGTAGTCCGGTTTGGAGCTCTGGAAACACCATATATTTT
TRBJ2-2	-	TRBV2	-	CASSQGTNTGELFF	TGTGCCAGCAGTCAGGGGACGAACACCGGGGAGCTGTTTTTT
TRBJ2-3	TRBD2	TRBV5-1	-	CASSLVGLAGVWTDTQYF	TGCGCCAGCAGCTTGGTGGGACTAGCGGGAGTGTGGACAGATACGCAGTATTTT
TRBJ2-2	TRBD2	TRBV9	-	CASSVAGLAANTGELFF	TGTGCCAGCAGCGTCGCGGGACTAGCGGCGAACACCGGGGAGCTGTTTTTT
TRBJ1-2	-	TRBV19	-	CASTLTGYYGYTF	TGTGCCAGTACTTTAACAGGATACTATGGCTACACCTTC
TRBJ1-5	TRBD1	TRBV28	-	CASSFPFSDRGLGQPQHF	TGTGCCAGCAGTTTTCCCTTCTCGGACAGGGGCTTAGGACAGCCCCAGCATTTT
TRBJ1-2	TRBD1	TRBV4-1	-	CASSQAGGQGNYGYTF	TGCGCCAGCAGCCAAGCGGGAGGACAGGGGAACTATGGCTACACCTTC
TRBJ2-5	TRBD2	TRBV2	-	CASSHWTSGGETQYF	TGTGCCAGCAGTCACTGGACTAGCGGGGGAGAGACCCAGTACTTC
TRBJ2-3	TRBD2	TRBV11-2	-	CASSLEVAGGWDTQYF	TGTGCCAGCAGCTTAGAGGTAGCGGGAGGTTGGGATACGCAGTATTTT
TRBJ2-7	-	TRBV27	-	CASSYSSSYEQYF	TGTGCCAGCAGCTACTCGAGCTCCTACGAGCAGTACTTC
TRBJ2-1	-	TRBV7-3	-	CASSPMGASEYNEQFF	TGTGCCAGCAGCCCAATGGGGGCTTCGGAGTACAATGAGCAGTTCTTC
TRBJ2-5	-	TRBV9	once	CASSVDAEETQYF	TGTGCCAGCAGCGTAGATGCGGAAGAGACCCAGTACTTC
TRBJ2-7	-	TRBV5-1	-	CASSSEVGASSYEQYF	TGCGCCAGCAGCTCGGAGGTGGGGGCTAGCTCCTACGAGCAGTACTTC
TRBJ1-1	-	TRBV14	-	CASSQEGLQGSEAFF	TGTGCCAGCAGCCAAGAAGGGTTGCAGGGATCTGAAGCTTTCTTT
TRBJ2-1	-	TRBV15	-	CATSPARSGGMGMFF	TGTGCCACCAGCCCTGCCCGAAGCGGCGGGATGGGTATGTTCTTC
TRBJ1-2	TRBD1	TRBV5-1	-	CASSLGTGDLGYTF	TGCGCCAGCAGCCTCGGTACAGGGGACCTTGGCTACACCTTC
TRBJ2-7	TRBD2	TRBV5-8	once	CASSLALASGSIFHEQYF	TGTGCCAGCAGCTTGGCGTTGGCTAGCGGGAGTATTTTCCACGAGCAGTACTTC
TRBJ2-7	-	TRBV9	-	CASSVDRTAYEQYF	TGTGCCAGCAGCGTGGACCGGACAGCCTACGAGCAGTACTTC
TRBJ2-3	-	TRBV29-1	-	CSVEDRGTGVLDTQYF	TGCAGCGTTGAAGATCGGGGGACCGGGGTTTTGGATACGCAGTATTTT
TRBJ2-7	-	TRBV7-2	-	CASSSIGVAEQYF	TGTGCCAGCAGCTCAATAGGGGTTGCCGAGCAGTACTTC